This T cell receptor (beta chain) was captured by sequencing in a study of human T cells and chemical hapten exposure. TCRdb ran MiXCR on the RACE reads and lists one entry per CDR3 protein. Altogether about 68,000 distinct CDR3 sequences are present, roughly 9.8% being singletons, with the ten largest covering 5% to 5.5%. This clonotype was picked up a small number of times. This CDR3 comprises 18 residues. The sample's time point: pre-sensitization, week 0. Treatment given: therapeutic diphenylcyclopropenone sensitization with weekly scalp DPC. Sequenced here: whole blood, sampled in connection with sensitization to the hapten diphenylcyclopropenone (DPC). The chain has TRBV12-2 and TRBJ2-7; the table's D gene call, TRBD1, was not cross checked with the DNA. TRBV12-2 is a known pseudogene. The sequence was obtained from a woman in her forties or fifties with alopecia areata. Some clones in this sample may be carry-over from other donors' samples. The CDR3 region is CASRLVPRGRMTTYEQYF. DNA of the CDR3: TGTGCAAGTCGCTTAGTTCCCCGGGGACGGATGACAACCTACGAGCAGTACTTC.